These T cell receptor beta chains were read from a single sample in a study of vaccination effects on CD4 cells after COVID-19. The data were produced by immunoSEQ multiplex PCR, yet TCRdb's version contains in-frame clones alone and is incomplete. The sample lists about 23,000 clones; roughly 73% were seen once. These receptors' targets are unknown. This specimen consisted of CD4+ T cells from PBMCs cultured with SARS-CoV-2 spike peptides, obtained before COVID-19 vaccination. Receptor source: a human donor who received a COVID-19 vaccine. The CDR3 runs from the conserved cysteine through the conserved F or W. Each record gives: J gene, CDR3 length, V gene, clone size, D gene, CDR3 DNA, CDR3 protein. A D gene is named only where the DNA matches it firmly. The size field is filled for only some rows; it gives once, few, many or a size class.

>TRBJ1-4|15|TRBV18|-|TRBD1
TGTGCCAGCTCACGAGACAGGGCCCGCAATGAAAAACTGTTTTTT
CASSRDRARNEKLFF
>TRBJ1-5|12|TRBV30|once|TRBD1
TGTGCCTGCCAACAGGGGGAGCAGCCCCAGCATTTT
CACQQGEQPQHF
>TRBJ1-2|15|TRBV7-9|-|-
TGTGCCAGCAGCAGAGACAGCAACACTCACTATGGCTACACCTTC
CASSRDSNTHYGYTF
>TRBJ1-5|15|TRBV3-1/TRBV3-2|-|-
TGTGCCAGCAGCCAATGGACCGGGGACAATCAGCCCCAGCATTTT
CASSQWTGDNQPQHF
>TRBJ2-2|12|TRBV19|few|-
TGTGCCACCCGGACCTTGTCCGGGGAGCTGTTTTTT
CATRTLSGELFF
>TRBJ1-4|16|TRBV6-5|-|TRBD1
TGTGCCAGCAGGTACGGGAGGGGGCGAACTAATGAAAAACTGTTTTTT
CASRYGRGRTNEKLFF
>TRBJ1-4|14|TRBV30|-|TRBD1
TGTGCCTGGCCCCGGGACAGGGTTGATGAAAAACTGTTTTTT
CAWPRDRVDEKLFF
>TRBJ2-3|15|TRBV29-1|-|-
TGCAGCGCCCTTTCTATCCTCTCAGCTACAGATACGCAGTATTTT
CSALSILSATDTQYF
>TRBJ1-1|15|TRBV9|-|-
TGTGCCAGCAGCCCCTTGGCATCTGGGAACACTGAAGCTTTCTTT
CASSPLASGNTEAFF
>TRBJ2-7|14|TRBV6-5|-|TRBD1
TGTGCCAGCAGTACCGGGACAGGGGCCTACGAGCAGTACTTC
CASSTGTGAYEQYF
>TRBJ2-2|13|TRBV6-1|-|-
TGTGCCAGCAGTGAACAGGGGCCCGGGGAGCTGTTTTTT
CASSEQGPGELFF
>TRBJ1-2|16|TRBV2|-|TRBD1
TGTGCCAGCAGTGAAATGGGGGGAGGGGGCTTGTATGGCTACACCTTC
CASSEMGGGGLYGYTF
>TRBJ2-3|13|TRBV28|-|-
TGTGCCAGCAGAAGAGCTGGAGCAGATACGCAGTATTTT
CASRRAGADTQYF
>TRBJ2-2|14|TRBV7-2|-|TRBD2
TGTGCCAGCAGCTCATGGACTAGCGGAGGGGAGCTGTTTTTT
CASSSWTSGGELFF
>TRBJ1-4|15|TRBV18|-|TRBD1
TGTGCCAGCTCACCCCCAGGACAGGTGAATGAAAAACTGTTTTTT
CASSPPGQVNEKLFF
>TRBJ2-7|15|TRBV21-1|few|-
TGTGCCAGCAGTAGGCTAGCGGGGATATCTGGCGAGCAGTACTTC
CASSRLAGISGEQYF
>TRBJ2-5|13|TRBV5-6|-|-
TGTGCCAGCCTCGGGGCGGATAAAGAGACCCAGTACTTC
CASLGADKETQYF
>TRBJ2-2|12|TRBV9|-|-
TGTGCCAGCAGCGTAGCGGCCGGGGAGCTGTTTTTT
CASSVAAGELFF
>TRBJ1-1|14|TRBV5-4|-|TRBD1
TGTGCCAGCAGCATAGGACAGGGAGGCACTGAAGCTTTCTTT
CASSIGQGGTEAFF
>TRBJ2-5|14|TRBV10-2|-|-
TGCGCCAGCAGGAACAGGGGACTCCAAGAGACCCAGTACTTC
CASRNRGLQETQYF
>TRBJ2-3|13|TRBV10-3|-|-
TGTGCCATCACTTCCACCAGCACAGATACGCAGTATTTT
CAITSTSTDTQYF
>TRBJ1-5|13|TRBV2|-|-
TGTGCCAGCAGTCTGGCAGGGAATCAGCCCCAGCATTTT
CASSLAGNQPQHF
>TRBJ1-1|14|TRBV5-1|-|-
TGCGCCAGCAGCCACGGGACGTCGAACACTGAAGCTTTCTTT
CASSHGTSNTEAFF
>TRBJ2-7|15|TRBV6-1|-|-
TGTGCCAGCAGTGAAGGGGAGGGGGCCTCCTACGAGCAGTACTTC
CASSEGEGASYEQYF
>TRBJ1-2|14|TRBV5-1|-|-
TGCGCCAGCAGCTTGGATAGGGTGGCGGACGGCTACACCTTC
CASSLDRVADGYTF
>TRBJ2-1|16|TRBV14|-|TRBD2
TGTGCCAGCAGCCTCAGGGGTGAGGGACTAGTGCGTGAGCAGTTCTTC
CASSLRGEGLVREQFF